The rows below give T cell receptor beta chains drawn from one sample of a study of shared clonotypes between healthy human individuals. Method: immunoSEQ multiplex PCR; TCRdb's copy keeps in-frame clones and lacks some. The table has hundreds of thousands of clones, 80% to 95% seen once. The sample comprised naive CD8+ T cells sorted from blood. All receptors derive from a man aged 25-40 years in good health. Each CDR3 is given with its conserved first and last residue. The D gene is left open where the match is weak. Part of the rows lack a size; the others show once, few, many or a class for expanded clones.

CDR3 DNA	CDR3 protein	D gene	V gene	J gene	clone size
TGTGCCAGCAGCTTAGACAGGACTAGCGGGGGCGTCACAGATACGCAGTATTTT	CASSLDRTSGGVTDTQYF	TRBD2	TRBV7-6	TRBJ2-3	NA
TGTGCCAGCAGCTTACTTACCACAGATACGCAGTATTTT	CASSLLTTDTQYF	NA	TRBV7-6	TRBJ2-3	NA
TGTGCCAGCAGTAGGGGCGGTACGCAGTATTTT	CASSRGGTQYF	NA	TRBV27	TRBJ2-3	NA
TGTGCCAGCAGCAAAGAGCCAGGGAGACAGGGGGGTTCCTACGAGCAGTACTTC	CASSKEPGRQGGSYEQYF	NA	TRBV21-1	TRBJ2-7	NA
TGTGCCAGCAGCCCAGGATCCCGCCTGGACGAGCAGTACTTC	CASSPGSRLDEQYF	NA	TRBV13	TRBJ2-7	NA
TGTGCCAGCGGGAACTATGGCTACACCTTC	CASGNYGYTF	NA	TRBV28	TRBJ1-2	once
TGTGCCAGCAGCGTGACTAGCGGGGAGAGCTCCTACAATGAGCAGTTCTTC	CASSVTSGESSYNEQFF	TRBD2	TRBV9	TRBJ2-1	once
TGTGCCAGTAGTACGCCGGGACCTGGCGATGCCGGGGAGCTGTTTTTT	CASSTPGPGDAGELFF	NA	TRBV19	TRBJ2-2	NA
TGTGCCAGCAGCTTCAGGACCCCCTCCTACGAGCAGTACTTC	CASSFRTPSYEQYF	NA	TRBV7-2	TRBJ2-7	once
TGTGCCAGCAGCGCGGGGGACAGGGATATTGAAGCTTTCTTT	CASSAGDRDIEAFF	TRBD1	TRBV7-6	TRBJ1-1	NA
TGTGCCAGTTCATGGTCGGGGAACACTGAAGCTTTCTTT	CASSWSGNTEAFF	NA	TRBV19	TRBJ1-1	NA
TGTGCCAGCAGTTACGCACCACAGGGAACCTACGAGCAGTACTTC	CASSYAPQGTYEQYF	NA	TRBV6-6	TRBJ2-7	NA
TGTGCCAGCAGCGGGGGGGAGCTTTTGCAGTATTTT	CASSGGELLQYF	TRBD2	TRBV5-4	TRBJ2-3	NA
TGTGCCAGCAGCTTAAGGTCTCGGTCGGCGGGCACTGAAGCTTTCTTT	CASSLRSRSAGTEAFF	NA	TRBV7-2	TRBJ1-1	NA
TGTGCCAGCAGCCAACCCTTGAGGTCGACAGGGAAGGGCAATGAGCAGTTCTTC	CASSQPLRSTGKGNEQFF	TRBD1	TRBV7-9	TRBJ2-1	NA
TGTGCCAGCAGTTCAGCAGCATGGAGCTCCTACGAGCAGTACTTC	CASSSAAWSSYEQYF	NA	TRBV27	TRBJ2-7	once
TGTGCCACCAGCAGTGTCGAAGGGCACACCGAAGCTTTCTTT	CATSSVEGHTEAFF	NA	TRBV15	TRBJ1-1	NA
TGCGCCAGCAGCCAAGGGACTAGCTTCAATGAGCAGTTCTTC	CASSQGTSFNEQFF	TRBD2	TRBV4-1	TRBJ2-1	NA
TGTGCCAGCAGTGAGACAGGGGGCAAGGAAGAGACCCAGTACTTC	CASSETGGKEETQYF	TRBD1	TRBV25-1	TRBJ2-5	few
TGTGCCAGCAGCTTATCCCGTACCCACGAGCAGTACTTC	CASSLSRTHEQYF	NA	TRBV11-2	TRBJ2-7	NA
TGTGCCAAAGACCGCAGCGGTTCTATCTCTGGGGCCAACGTCCTGACTTTC	CAKDRSGSISGANVLTF	NA	TRBV19	TRBJ2-6	NA
TGTGCCAGCAGACAACTCCTCAACTATGGCTACACCTTC	CASRQLLNYGYTF	NA	TRBV28	TRBJ1-2	NA
TGTGCCAGCAGCTTTGGAGCAATGGGCCAAGAGACCCAGTACTTC	CASSFGAMGQETQYF	NA	TRBV5-8	TRBJ2-5	NA
TGTGCCAGCAGCTTCGGTGGGGTTAACACTGAAGCTTTCTTT	CASSFGGVNTEAFF	NA	TRBV7-6	TRBJ1-1	NA
TGTGCCAGTAGTCTACGGACAGGCGGATTCCCCACAGATACGCAGTATTTT	CASSLRTGGFPTDTQYF	TRBD1	TRBV19	TRBJ2-3	NA
TGTGCCATCAGTGTAACTTCTGACCACACCGGGGAGCTGTTTTTT	CAISVTSDHTGELFF	NA	TRBV10-3	TRBJ2-2	NA
TGTGCCAGCAGCGTAGACGGGGGATACAATGAGCAGTTCTTC	CASSVDGGYNEQFF	NA	TRBV9	TRBJ2-1	NA
TGTGCCAGCAGTTTCGTGGACTCCTACAATGAGCAGTTCTTC	CASSFVDSYNEQFF	NA	TRBV27	TRBJ2-1	NA
TGTGCCAGCATGAGGACAGTCAGCTCCTACGAGCAGTACTTC	CASMRTVSSYEQYF	NA	TRBV6-5	TRBJ2-7	NA
TGCAGCGTTGACGGGGATGACAGGATGGGCGGGGAGCTGTTTTTT	CSVDGDDRMGGELFF	NA	TRBV29-1	TRBJ2-2	NA
TGTGCCAGCAGCGTAGAGGCAGGGCCTCAGCCCCAGCATTTT	CASSVEAGPQPQHF	NA	TRBV9	TRBJ1-5	NA